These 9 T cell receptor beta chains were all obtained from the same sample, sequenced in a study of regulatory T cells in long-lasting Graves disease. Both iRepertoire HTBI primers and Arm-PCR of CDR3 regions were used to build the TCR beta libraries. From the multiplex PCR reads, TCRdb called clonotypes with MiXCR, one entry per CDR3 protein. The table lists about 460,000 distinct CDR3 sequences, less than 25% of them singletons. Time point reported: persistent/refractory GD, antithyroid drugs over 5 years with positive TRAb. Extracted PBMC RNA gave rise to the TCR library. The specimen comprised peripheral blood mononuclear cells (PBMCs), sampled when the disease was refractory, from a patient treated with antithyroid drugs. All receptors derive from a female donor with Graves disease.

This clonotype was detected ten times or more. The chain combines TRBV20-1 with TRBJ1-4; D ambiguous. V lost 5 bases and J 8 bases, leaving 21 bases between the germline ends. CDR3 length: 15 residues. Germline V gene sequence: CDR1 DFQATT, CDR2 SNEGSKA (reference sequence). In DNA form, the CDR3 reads TGCAGTGCTGGGCCGAGACATGGGGTCGAGGAAAAACTGTTTTTT. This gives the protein CSAGPRHGVEEKLFF.

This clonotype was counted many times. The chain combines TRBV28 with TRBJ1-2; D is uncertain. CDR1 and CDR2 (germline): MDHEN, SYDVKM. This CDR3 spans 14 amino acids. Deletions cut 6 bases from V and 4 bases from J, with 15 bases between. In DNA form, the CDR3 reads TGTGCCAGCAGCCGGTCGGACGTAAGCTATGGCTACACCTTC. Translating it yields CASSRSDVSYGYTF.

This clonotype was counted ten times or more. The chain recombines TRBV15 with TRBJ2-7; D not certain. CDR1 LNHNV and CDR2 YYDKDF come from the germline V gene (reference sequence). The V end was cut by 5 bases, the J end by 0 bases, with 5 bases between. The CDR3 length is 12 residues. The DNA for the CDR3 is TGTGCCACCAGCGGGGACTCCTACGAGCAGTACTTC. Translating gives CATSGDSYEQYF.

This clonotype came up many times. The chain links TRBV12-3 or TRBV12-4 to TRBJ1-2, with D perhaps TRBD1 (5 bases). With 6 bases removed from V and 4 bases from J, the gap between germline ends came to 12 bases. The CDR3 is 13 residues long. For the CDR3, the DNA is TGTGCCAGCAGCACCGGGACGTTCTATGGCTACACCTTC. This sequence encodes CASSTGTFYGYTF.

The CDR3 here is CASSRLQEESPLHF. Written as DNA, the CDR3 is TGTGCCAGCAGCCGTCTACAGGAAGAATCACCCCTCCACTTT. V usage is TRBV2 and J usage is TRBJ1-6; D may be TRBD1 (5 bases). The CDR3 length is 14 residues. V was pared by 6 bases and J by 10 bases, with 16 bases between. The germline CDR1 and CDR2 sequences are SNHLY and FYNNEI.

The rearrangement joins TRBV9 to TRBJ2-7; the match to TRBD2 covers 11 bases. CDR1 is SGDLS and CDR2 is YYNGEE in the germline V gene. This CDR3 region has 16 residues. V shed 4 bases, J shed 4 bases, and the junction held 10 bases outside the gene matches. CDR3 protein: CASSPLAGGPPYEQYF. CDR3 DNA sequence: TGTGCCAGCAGCCCCCTAGCGGGAGGCCCCCCTTACGAGCAGTACTTC.

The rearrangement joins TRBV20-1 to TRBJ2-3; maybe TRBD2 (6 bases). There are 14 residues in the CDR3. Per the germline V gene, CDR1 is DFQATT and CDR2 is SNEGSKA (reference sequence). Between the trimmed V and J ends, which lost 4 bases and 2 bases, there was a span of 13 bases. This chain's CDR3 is CSAILLAYTDTQYF. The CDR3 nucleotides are TGCAGTGCTATCCTTCTAGCGTACACAGATACGCAGTATTTT.

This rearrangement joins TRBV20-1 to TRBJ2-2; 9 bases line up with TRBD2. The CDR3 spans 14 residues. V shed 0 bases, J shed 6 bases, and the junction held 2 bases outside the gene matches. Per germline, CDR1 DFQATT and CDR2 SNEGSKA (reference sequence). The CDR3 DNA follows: TGCAGTGCTAGAGATCTAGCGGGGTCCGGGGAGCTGTTTTTT. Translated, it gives CSARDLAGSGELFF.

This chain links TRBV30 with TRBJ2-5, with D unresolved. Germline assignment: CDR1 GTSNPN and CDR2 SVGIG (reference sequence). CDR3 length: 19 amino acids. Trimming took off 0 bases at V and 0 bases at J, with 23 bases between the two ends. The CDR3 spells CAWSVYWWGNLGYQETQYF. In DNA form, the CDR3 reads TGTGCCTGGAGTGTTTACTGGTGGGGAAACCTTGGGTACCAAGAGACCCAGTACTTC.